This record looks at one TCR beta chain sequence and its context. The antigen remains unidentified. The data stem from a study of shared clonotypes between healthy human individuals. Researchers ran the assay at a deep level. TCRdb's copy holds only in-frame clones and misses some; the assay was immunoSEQ multiplex PCR. Of approximately 980,000 clones in the sample, 76% were seen once. The germline V gene encodes CDR1 SGHKS and CDR2 YYEKEE (reference sequence). The CDR3 totals 16 residues. Trimming took off 0 bases at V and 4 bases at J, with 14 bases between the two ends. Overall study results and limits: Rarefaction revealed incomplete sorted-subset sequencing despite large depth. Approximately 4.6% of naive CD4 clonotypes were common to a few donors.

The source is a man aged 18 to 29 in good health. The sequenced sample was memory CD4+ T cells sorted from blood. Documented subset: CD45RA-negative fraction. The chain uses TRBV5-5 and TRBJ2-4; no firm D call. Here the CDR3 DNA reads TGTGCCAGCAGCTTGGGTCCGGTTGCTATTAAAAACATTCAGTACTTC. Translating gives CASSLGPVAIKNIQYF.